This TCR beta chain came from a study of CD8 T cells in Susac syndrome (dated by TCRdb to the late 2010s). Study-level background: The study used repertoire sequencing to test whether antigen drove CD8+ T cell activation and differentiation in Susac syndrome.

From the germline V gene, CDR1 is MDHEN and CDR2 is SYDVKM. Trimming costs V 2 bases and J 0 bases, and their ends lie 11 bases apart. From its cysteine to its phenylalanine, the CDR3 spans 15 amino acids. The entry retains the CDR3 DNA only, 45 bases that are in frame from base 1. RNA was extracted using the RNeasy kit, and roughly 0.5 to 1 ug of the RNA was reverse transcribed with random hexamers. TCR beta CDR3 regions were amplified with the immunoSEQ multiplex PCR assay covering 54 Vbeta and 13 Jbeta segments. To correct PCR amplification bias, a synthetic template baseline was used for both primer optimization and computational correction. Per the source publication's procedure: Reads were annotated to V, D and J genes per IMGT and analyzed with immunoSEQ Analyzer, keeping only productive sequences. To calculate clonality, Shannon entropy was normalized by log2 of the number of productive unique sequences and then subtracted from one. For each patient and control, public and private clones were evaluated among the 100 most prevalent clones. Clones were defined as Susac-specific if absent from the healthy and MS cohorts, from approximately 1,100 published viral clones and from other ImmuneACCESS disease sequences. The public sequencing data were trimmed at Q25 with fastp and processed into clonotypes with MiXCR by TCRdb, which kept only in-frame beta chains. Each record represents a unique CDR3 protein, reported with the most common genes and DNA among its rows. TCRdb assigned the V and J calls; the authors' analysis was not used. A total of over 150,000 distinct CDR3 sequences appear in this sample, roughly 92% of them only once. The ten biggest clones cover approximately 0.094% of the sample.

This clonotype showed up just a few times. There is no known antigen for this receptor. No base qualities exist here, and no much larger clone lies one base off it. What the study reported, not specific to this receptor: The study acknowledged that relatively few individuals were included in the TCR sequencing and HLA analysis.

Peripheral blood CD8+ and CD4+ T cells from healthy donors, Susac syndrome patients and multiple sclerosis patients were profiled by high-throughput TCR beta sequencing. The multiple sclerosis controls were treatment-naive patients whose relapsing-remitting disease, either stable or active, fulfilled the revised McDonald criteria. Bulk CD8+ and CD4+ T cells were purified magnetically by negative isolation, whereas CD8+ TEMRA cells were enriched by FACS. Blood was drawn into EDTA tubes, processed within 24 hours, and PBMCs were isolated by density gradient centrifugation. PBMCs intended for TCR sequencing were cryopreserved in liquid nitrogen and were subsequently thawed in a 37 degrees C water bath. A purity of at least 90% was achieved for sorted or isolated CD4+, CD8+ and CD8+ TEMRA cells.

The V and J segments used are TRBV28 and TRBJ2-7; 6 matching bases give a weak D call of TRBD2. The receptor's source is a human donor with multiple sclerosis. Sequenced sample: CD4+ T cells from PBMCs. The DNA sequence is given as TGTGCCAGCAGTTTACTTGCGGGGCCCTCCTACGAGCAGTACTTC. Its protein reads: CASSLLAGPSYEQYF. Supplemented by the reference TRBV28 and TRBJ2-7 proteins around the CDR3, the complete variable domain is DVKVTQSSRYLVKRTGEKVFLECVQDMDHENMFWYRQDPGLGLRLIYFSYDVKMKEKGDIPEGYSVSREKKERFSLILESASTNQTSMYLCASSLLAGPSYEQYFGPGTRLTVT.